Listed here are 20 T cell receptor beta chains from one sample, sequenced in a study of blood T cell repertoires in COVID-19. The assay was immunoSEQ multiplex PCR, and TCRdb's table has in-frame clones only and misses some. The sample includes about 310,000 clones, roughly nine tenths seen only once; the top ten take 4% to 6%. The sample consisted of PBMCs or T cells enriched from blood (not recorded which). The receptors derive from a man in his sixties who had recovered from COVID-19.

V and J are TRBV18 and TRBJ1-2; a possible D gene is TRBD1 (5 bases). V shed 3 bases and J shed 3 bases, with 11 bases lying between them. There are 14 residues in the CDR3. Germline V lookup: CDR1 KGHSH, CDR2 LQKENI. DNA for the CDR3: TGTGCCAGCTCACCGACCCGGGGGGACTATGGCTACACCTTC. As protein: CASSPTRGDYGYTF.

This chain uses TRBV28 with TRBJ2-2; TRBD1 might be the D (7 bases). The CDR3 covers 16 residues. Between the trimmed V and J ends, which lost 4 bases and 6 bases, there was a span of 18 bases. Per germline, CDR1 MDHEN and CDR2 SYDVKM. CDR3 sequence reads: CASSSPGGRGPGELFF. The CDR3 DNA follows: TGTGCCAGCAGTTCCCCAGGGGGGAGAGGTCCCGGGGAGCTGTTTTTT.

The CDR3 sequence: CASSEAGTGGPREKLFF. CDR3 nucleotide sequence: TGTGCCAGCAGCGAGGCCGGGACAGGAGGGCCAAGGGAAAAACTGTTTTTT. The chain combines TRBV5-8 with TRBJ1-4, with TRBD1 identical over 8 bases. CDR1 and CDR2 (germline): SGHTS, YDEGEE. The V gene end was trimmed by 4 bases and the J gene end by 8 bases; junction bases not matched to a gene: 16. This CDR3 has 17 residues.

This chain uses TRBV27 with TRBJ2-5, with D possibly matching TRBD2 (6 bases). The V end lost 1 base, the J end lost 3 bases, and 24 bases lay between the germline ends. In germline, CDR1 is MNHEY, CDR2 SMNVEV (reference sequence). CDR3 length equals 19 residues. CDR3 region: CASSLYFTSPNPWEETQYF. DNA for the CDR3: TGTGCCAGCAGTTTATACTTCACTAGCCCCAATCCGTGGGAAGAGACCCAGTACTTC.

V gene TRBV7-8 combines with J gene TRBJ1-1, with 8 bases matching TRBD1. Germline CDR1 is SGHVS and CDR2 is FQNEAQ. The CDR3 spans 16 residues. Trimming at V came to 1 base and at J to 5 bases, leaving 9 bases not matched to a gene. Written as DNA, the CDR3 is TGTGCCAGCAGCTTAGTGGGACAGGCCTCGAGAACTGAAGCTTTCTTT. Translated: CASSLVGQASRTEAFF.

Remarks on this clone: Other DNA sequences of this sample code for an identical CDR3. The chain uses TRBV11-2 and TRBJ1-4; D not certain. Germline CDR1 reads SGHAT; CDR2 reads FQNNGV. The CDR3 consists of 15 residues. Trimming took off 5 bases at V and 0 bases at J, with 10 bases between the two ends. The CDR3, as DNA: TGTGCCAGCAGCGCAAACAGAGCAACTAATGAAAAACTGTTTTTT. This codes for CASSANRATNEKLFF.

The chain has TRBV28 and TRBJ2-3; 7 bases are a match to TRBD2. Germline V gives CDR1 MDHEN, CDR2 SYDVKM. Trimming took 3 bases from V and 2 from J; bases not matched to a gene: 8. The CDR3 is made up of 16 amino acids. CDR3 DNA sequence: TGTGCCAGCAGTTTCCTGGGGGAGGGTGCCACAGATACGCAGTATTTT. Translation: CASSFLGEGATDTQYF.

V gene TRBV5-1 combines with J gene TRBJ2-4; tentative D call: TRBD1 (5 bases). The CDR3 has 14 residues. Germline lookup yields CDR1 SGHRS and CDR2 YFSETQ. Trimming stripped 4 bases from V and 0 bases from J, with 8 bases between. CDR3 amino acids: CASSPTEAKNIQYF. CDR3 in DNA: TGCGCCAGCAGCCCGACAGAAGCCAAAAACATTCAGTACTTC.

The V gene is TRBV27, the J gene TRBJ2-2; the D is unclear. This CDR3 spans 13 amino acids. Germline V gene data show CDR1 as MNHEY and CDR2 as SMNVEV (reference sequence). The V end lost 3 bases, the J end lost 8 bases, and 10 bases lay between the germline ends. CDR3 nucleotide sequence: TGTGCCAGCAGTTTGTTAGCTGGTGGGGAGCTGTTTTTT. As protein: CASSLLAGGELFF.

V gene TRBV5-1 combines with J gene TRBJ2-6; the D is unclear. The CDR3 is 17 residues long. Germline V gene sequence: CDR1 SGHRS, CDR2 YFSETQ. V gave up 0 bases and J gave up 0 bases, with 10 bases separating them. The CDR3 region is CASSLAAGGSGANVLTF. The CDR3 coding sequence is TGCGCCAGCAGCTTGGCCGCCGGTGGCTCTGGGGCCAACGTCCTGACTTTC.

The V and J genes are TRBV6-5 and TRBJ1-1; D remains ambiguous. The length of the CDR3 is 14 residues. Germline CDR1 MNHEY, CDR2 SVGAGI. V was pared by 5 bases and J by 4 bases, with 14 bases between. The chain's CDR3 is CASSTKEGGTEAFF. The CDR3 bases are TGTGCCAGCAGTACGAAGGAAGGCGGCACTGAAGCTTTCTTT.

The rearrangement uses TRBV15 and TRBJ1-2; 7 bases fit TRBD1. CDR3 length: 13 amino acids. Germline-derived CDR1 and CDR2 are LNHNV and YYDKDF (reference sequence). The V and J ends lost 6 bases and 7 bases, in that order; junction bases with no gene match: 8. The CDR3 DNA reads TGTGCCACCAGGGTAGGGGGCGACCTTGGCTACACCTTC. Amino acid sequence: CATRVGGDLGYTF.

J is TRBJ2-5 and V is TRBV19, with 9 bases that match TRBD1. This CDR3 comprises 13 residues. V trimming: 9 bases; J trimming: 7 bases; junction bases outside the gene matches: 9. Germline V CDR1 and CDR2: LNHDA, SQIVND (reference sequence). This chain's CDR3 is CASGTGRFRTQYF. The CDR3 DNA sequence: TGTGCCAGCGGGACAGGGCGATTTCGGACCCAGTACTTC.

This chain's CDR3 is CASSVHTNTGELFF. As DNA, the CDR3 is TGTGCCAGCAGTGTCCACACGAACACCGGGGAGCTGTTTTTT. The gene calls are TRBV25-1 and TRBJ2-2; D ambiguous. Germline-derived CDR1 and CDR2 are MGHDK and SYGVNS. The CDR3 runs to 14 residues. Trimming removed 4 bases from V and 0 bases from J, with 6 bases in between.

The genes are TRBV3-1 (or the pseudogene TRBV3-2) and TRBJ1-2; D is ambiguous. In germline, CDR1 is LGHDT, CDR2 YNNKEL (reference sequence). With 5 bases removed from V and 4 bases from J, the gap between germline ends came to 20 bases. The length of the CDR3 is 16 residues. The CDR3 sequence: CASSERGASGSYGYTF. As DNA, the CDR3 is TGTGCCAGCAGCGAGCGTGGAGCTTCGGGAAGCTATGGCTACACCTTC.

The chain has TRBV15 and TRBJ2-2; D might be TRBD1 (6 bases). The germline V gene encodes CDR1 LNHNV and CDR2 YYDKDF (reference sequence). CDR3 length: 17 amino acids. V was trimmed by 4 bases and J by 7 bases, leaving 22 bases between them. CDR3 in amino acids: CATSKGVEQGVVGELFF. The CDR3 bases are TGTGCCACCAGCAAGGGTGTGGAACAGGGTGTCGTCGGGGAGCTGTTTTTT.

In this sample, this clone turned up a few times. The CDR3 is CATAARLAGAGEQFF. As DNA, the CDR3 is TGTGCCACCGCGGCTAGACTAGCGGGAGCGGGTGAGCAGTTCTTC. The chain links TRBV7-2 to TRBJ2-1, with TRBD2 matching over 12 bases. The V gene's germline CDR1 is SGHTA and CDR2 FQGNSA. J was trimmed by 9 bases and V by 10 bases; bases with no gene match: 13. This CDR3 has 15 amino acids.

The chain links TRBV20-1 to TRBJ2-5, with unresolved D. This CDR3 has 9 amino acids. The germline V and J ends were trimmed by 6 bases and 5 bases, with 4 bases remaining between them. Germline CDR1 is DFQATT and CDR2 is SNEGSKA (reference sequence). The CDR3 loop reads CSAPETQYF. The CDR3, as DNA: TGCAGTGCCCCGGAGACCCAGTACTTC.

The DNA of the CDR3 is TGTGCCAGCAGCCCATCGGGGACAGGGTGGGGATCTGAAGCTTTCTTT. Amino acids: CASSPSGTGWGSEAFF. The V gene is TRBV7-3, the J gene TRBJ1-1, with 9 bases lining up with TRBD1. Germline CDR1 SGHTA, CDR2 FQGTGA. CDR3 length: 16 residues. Trimming took 5 bases from V and 6 from J; bases not matched to a gene: 13.

The chain links TRBV18 to TRBJ2-7; TRBD1 is a possible D gene (5 bases). Trimming shortened V by 5 bases and J by 12 bases, and 20 bases separated the two germline ends. Germline lookup yields CDR1 KGHSH and CDR2 LQKENI. The CDR3 is 13 residues long. The CDR3 DNA is TGTGCCAGCTCAGACAGCCAGAGACAGCGACGGTACTTC. Its translation is CASSDSQRQRRYF.